The 24 T cell receptor beta chains below all came from one sample that was sequenced in a study of cytomegalovirus exposure and HLA in healthy donors (dated by TCRdb to about 2017). Library method: the immunoSEQ multiplex PCR assay. The immuneACCESS repertoire file appears here via TCRdb, limited to in-frame rearrangements. These files lack a portion of the clones; in checked studies, under half of the deficit traces to unresolved V genes, and the cause of the others is not known. The sample records under 400,000 clones, 70% to 90% of which are singletons. The ten largest make up 0.83% of the sample. The sequencing sample was made of PBMCs. Receptors originate from a woman between 18 and 30 years old in good health and CMV-seronegative.

The chain recombines TRBV7-9 with TRBJ1-5; a possible D gene is TRBD1 (6 bases). This CDR3 region has 13 residues. CDR1 is SEHNR and CDR2 is FQNEAQ in the germline V gene (reference sequence). V shed 8 bases and J shed 5 bases, with 13 bases lying between them. The CDR3: CASCQGGDQPQHF. DNA for the CDR3: TGTGCCAGCTGCCAAGGGGGAGATCAGCCCCAGCATTTT.

V usage is TRBV5-6 and J usage is TRBJ2-3; tentative D call: TRBD2 (6 bases). The CDR3 is 13 residues long. Germline V gene lookup returns CDR1 SGHDT and CDR2 YYEEEE. Trimming cost V 1 base and J 8 bases, with 11 bases left between them. The CDR3 region is CASSLSGLGTQYF. DNA of the CDR3: TGTGCCAGCAGCTTGTCGGGACTCGGTACGCAGTATTTT.

This clone was seen only once. The chain employs TRBV9 and TRBJ2-3; 7 bases agree with TRBD1. The CDR3 sequence is 15 residues long. The J segment lost 2 bases and the V segment lost 3 bases, leaving 6 bases of the junction unmatched. CDR1 is SGDLS and CDR2 is YYNGEE in the germline V gene. The CDR3 DNA follows: TGTGCCAGCAGCGCCAGGGACAGCTTCACAGATACGCAGTATTTT. Translating it yields CASSARDSFTDTQYF.

The V and J genes are TRBV6-1 and TRBJ1-5; D is ambiguous. This CDR3 has 14 amino acids. Per germline, CDR1 MNHNS and CDR2 SASEGT. The V and J ends lost 7 bases and 9 bases respectively, with 19 bases between them. CDR3 sequence (DNA): TGTGCCAGCACCCTGGCAGGTGGAAATGGGCCCCAGCATTTT. The encoded protein is CASTLAGGNGPQHF.

V is TRBV6-5 and J is TRBJ2-3; tentative D call: TRBD2 (7 bases). The germline gives CDR1 MNHEY, CDR2 SVGAGI. Trimming took 5 bases from V and 2 from J, leaving 14 bases between them. There are 15 residues in the CDR3. CDR3 nucleotide sequence: TGTGCCAGCAGTCGGGGGGACATCTCCACAGATACGCAGTATTTT. Translating it yields CASSRGDISTDTQYF.

This clone was seen a single time. The chain employs TRBV6-1 and TRBJ1-3; no clear D gene. The ends were cut back, 3 bases at V and 0 bases at J, with 12 bases in the middle. There are 16 residues in the CDR3. Germline V gene lookup returns CDR1 MNHNS and CDR2 SASEGT. The CDR3 region has the DNA TGTGCCAGCAGTGACGCCTGGCGGCCCTCTGGAAACACCATATATTTT. Amino acids: CASSDAWRPSGNTIYF.

This clone was recorded a few times. V usage is TRBV28 and J usage is TRBJ1-2; D remains unclear. There are 13 residues in the CDR3. V shed 6 bases and J shed 9 bases, with 17 bases lying between them. Germline CDR1 MDHEN, CDR2 SYDVKM. CDR3 DNA sequence: TGTGCCAGCAGCCCAACCGGGGAGGAGCGCTACACCTTC. Residues: CASSPTGEERYTF.

This chain joins TRBV7-2 and TRBJ1-5; D uncertain. CDR3 size: 12 residues. The V gene lost 4 bases and the J gene lost 5 bases, with 6 bases spanning the gap. The germline CDR1 and CDR2 sequences are SGHTA and FQGNSA. Here the CDR3 DNA reads TGTGCCAGCAGCTCCCCTTATCAGCCCCAGCATTTT. The encoded protein is CASSSPYQPQHF.

The chain joins TRBV7-3 to TRBJ2-3, with 7 nucleotides matching TRBD2. Germline assignment: CDR1 SGHTA and CDR2 FQGTGA. Trimming cost V 5 bases and J 1 base; bases outside gene matches: 9. The CDR3 consists of 16 residues. The CDR3 sequence: CASSPQGLAGTDTQYF. In nucleotides, the CDR3 is TGTGCCAGCAGCCCGCAGGGTCTAGCGGGCACAGATACGCAGTATTTT.

The rearrangement uses TRBV7-9 and TRBJ2-7; 8 bases line up with TRBD1. Germline-derived CDR1 and CDR2 are SEHNR and FQNEAQ (reference sequence). The CDR3 is 13 amino acids. The V and J ends lost 5 bases and 6 bases, in that order; junction bases with no gene match: 6. The CDR3 sequence: CASSPGGRVEQYF. The CDR3 DNA reads as TGTGCCAGCAGCCCAGGGGGCAGGGTCGAGCAGTACTTC.

V and J are TRBV15 and TRBJ1-1, with TRBD1 identical over 11 bases. CDR3 length equals 14 residues. Germline CDR1 and CDR2: LNHNV and YYDKDF (reference sequence). V lost 7 bases and J lost 6; bases outside the gene matches: 7. CDR3 nucleotide sequence: TGTGCCACCAACATTCGGGACAGGGGGTCTGAAGCTTTCTTT. Residues: CATNIRDRGSEAFF. The variable domain in full, with the rest retrieved from reference TRBV15 and TRBJ1-1, is DAMVIQNPRYQVTQFGKPVTLSCSQTLNHNVMYWYQQKSSQAPKLLFHYYDKDFNNEADTPDNFQSRRPNTSFCFLDIRSPGLGDTAMYLCATNIRDRGSEAFFGQGTRLTVV.

The J gene is TRBJ2-1, the V gene TRBV7-7; 9 bases fit TRBD2. The CDR3 runs 16 residues. V trimming: 5 bases; J trimming: 6 bases; junction bases outside the gene matches: 11. The germline CDR1 and CDR2 sequences are SSHAT and FNYEAQ (reference sequence). CDR3 region: CASSNIAGEEPNEQFF. The CDR3 DNA sequence: TGTGCCAGCAGCAACATAGCGGGAGAGGAGCCCAATGAGCAGTTCTTC.

The chain combines TRBV13 with TRBJ2-7, with a possible D match to TRBD2 (7 bases). Germline CDR1 and CDR2: PRHDT and FYEKMQ (reference sequence). V was trimmed by 5 bases and J by 5 bases, leaving 16 bases between them. The CDR3 runs to 14 residues. CDR3 residues: CASSRGRGGHEQYF. The CDR3 region has the DNA TGTGCCAGCAGCCGGGGCAGGGGAGGGCACGAGCAGTACTTC. The entire variable domain, with the rest obtained from reference TRBV13 and TRBJ2-7, is as follows: AAGVIQSPRHLIKEKRETATLKCYPIPRHDTVYWYQQGPGQDPQFLISFYEKMQSDKGSIPDRFSAQQFSDYHSELNMSSLELGDSALYFCASSRGRGGHEQYFGPGTRLTVT.

CDR3 DNA sequence: TGCGCCAGCAGCCAAGTCGGACAGGTGAGCTCCTACGAGCAGTACTTC. It encodes CASSQVGQVSSYEQYF. The rearrangement links TRBV4-1 to TRBJ2-7, with 7 bases identical to TRBD1. Germline V gives CDR1 MGHRA, CDR2 YSYEKL. V lost 1 base to trimming and J lost 0 bases; unmatched junction nucleotides: 6. The CDR3 length is 16 residues.

The rearrangement uses TRBV2 and TRBJ2-7; a weak D match, TRBD1 (5 bases). Germline assignment: CDR1 SNHLY and CDR2 FYNNEI. The CDR3 is made up of 14 amino acids. Trimming pared 3 bases from V and 4 bases from J, leaving 13 bases between. The CDR3 sequence is CASSEGHPIYEQYF. For the CDR3, the DNA is TGTGCCAGCAGTGAGGGGCACCCTATTTACGAGCAGTACTTC.

The V and J genes are TRBV9 and TRBJ2-2; D is possibly TRBD2 (5 bases). The CDR3 runs 16 residues. CDR1 is SGDLS and CDR2 is YYNGEE in the germline V gene. V lost 0 bases, J lost 4 bases, and 13 bases lay in between. Written as DNA, the CDR3 is TGTGCCAGCAGCGTAGTCTCGAGCGGAACCACCGGGGAGCTGTTTTTT. As protein: CASSVVSSGTTGELFF.

V and J are TRBV6-5 and TRBJ2-7; maybe TRBD2 (6 bases). Germline V gene data show CDR1 as MNHEY and CDR2 as SVGAGI. V lost 2 bases, J lost 2 bases, and 7 bases lay in between. This CDR3 is built from 13 residues. The CDR3 bases are TGTGCCAGCAGTTACGGGGGGACCTACGAGCAGTACTTC. This encodes CASSYGGTYEQYF.

The chain recombines TRBV6-1 with TRBJ2-3, with 11 bases aligning to TRBD2. The junction had 2 bases not matched to a gene; V was cut back by 2 bases and J by 4 bases. The CDR3 runs to 15 residues. Germline-derived CDR1 and CDR2 are MNHNS and SASEGT. The CDR3 nucleotides read TGTGCCAGCAGTGAACGTAGCGGGGGGGCAGATACGCAGTATTTT. Translating it yields CASSERSGGADTQYF.

This clone was detected a few times. The V call is TRBV5-6, the J call TRBJ2-7; TRBD2 agrees at 12 bases. V was pared by 0 bases and J by 6 bases, with 4 bases of the junction left unmatched. The CDR3 loop spans 15 amino acids. Germline assignment: CDR1 SGHDT and CDR2 YYEEEE. The DNA for the CDR3 is TGTGCCAGCAGCTTGGCCGTACTAGCGGGAGGCGAGCAGTACTTC. This codes for CASSLAVLAGGEQYF.

The V gene is TRBV7-9, the J gene TRBJ1-2, with 10 bases fitting TRBD1. CDR3 length: 15 residues. Germline V CDR1 and CDR2: SEHNR, FQNEAQ (reference sequence). J was trimmed by 4 bases and V by 5 bases; bases with no gene match: 7. DNA of the CDR3: TGTGCCAGCAGCGAGGTGGACAGGGGGGCCTATGGCTACACCTTC. Translated, it gives CASSEVDRGAYGYTF.

The V call is TRBV28, the J call TRBJ2-1; 9 bases align to TRBD2. The V segment lost 6 bases and the J segment 8 bases; nucleotides outside the gene matches: 17. Germline V lookup: CDR1 MDHEN, CDR2 SYDVKM. The CDR3 contains 17 residues. CDR3: CASSQNLGSGSGDEQFF. The CDR3 DNA reads as TGTGCCAGCAGCCAAAATCTAGGTAGCGGGAGCGGAGATGAGCAGTTCTTC.

DNA for the CDR3: TGTGCCACCAGCGCTTCTACCGGGACAGGGGCCACCGAGCAGTACTTC. This codes for CATSASTGTGATEQYF. This chain links TRBV15 with TRBJ2-7; 10 positions match TRBD1. The J segment lost 6 bases and the V segment lost 5 bases, leaving 13 bases of the junction unmatched. The CDR3 loop spans 16 amino acids. Germline values: CDR1 LNHNV, CDR2 YYDKDF (reference sequence).

The chain combines TRBV2 with TRBJ2-3, with D perhaps matching TRBD2 (7 bases). V gave up 11 bases and J gave up 6 bases, with 33 bases separating them. Germline V gives CDR1 SNHLY, CDR2 FYNNEI. The CDR3 spans 18 residues. This CDR3 is CAWGGHFQGGPGMDTQYF. The CDR3 bases are TGTGCCTGGGGGGGACACTTCCAGGGAGGCCCGGGGATGGATACGCAGTATTTT.

J is TRBJ1-4 and V is TRBV30, with TRBD1 matching over 8 bases. Germline V gene sequence: CDR1 GTSNPN, CDR2 SVGIG (reference sequence). This CDR3 is built from 19 residues. Unmatched junction bases numbered 20, after V lost 1 base and J lost 7 bases. CDR3 in DNA: TGTGCCTGGAGTGCATACCGAGAGCTGGGGGCAGGGGGCTCTGAAAAACTGTTTTTT. This gives the protein CAWSAYRELGAGGSEKLFF.